The 19 T cell receptor beta chains listed next were all sequenced from one sample in a study of technical replicates of blood from a handful of donors. Clones were read by immunoSEQ multiplex PCR, and TCRdb kept only the in-frame ones, dropping some. The repertoire holds about 100,000 clones, with approximately 94% as singletons. Sequenced input: T cells isolated from PBMCs. These TCRs come from a human donor in good health.

V is TRBV11-2 and J is TRBJ1-5; D gene unclear. The V end was cut by 6 bases, the J end by 6 bases, with 21 bases between. The CDR3 has 16 residues. The germline CDR1 and CDR2 sequences are SGHAT and FQNNGV. In nucleotides, the CDR3 is TGTGCCAGCAGTTCCGGAGGAGGGCGGGGTGGTCAGCCCCAGCATTTT. Amino acids: CASSSGGGRGGQPQHF.

The chain uses TRBV7-9 and TRBJ2-7; D possibly corresponds to TRBD2 (6 bases). CDR3 size: 17 residues. V shed 1 base and J shed 2 bases, with 18 bases lying between them. Germline V gene sequence: CDR1 SEHNR, CDR2 FQNEAQ (reference sequence). This CDR3 is CASSLGGRYDGTYEQYF. CDR3 nucleotides: TGTGCCAGCAGCTTAGGGGGGAGGTACGACGGGACCTACGAGCAGTACTTC.

The rearrangement uses TRBV19 and TRBJ2-7; the D is unclear. The V end lost 0 bases, the J end lost 3 bases, and 15 bases lay between the germline ends. The CDR3 contains 16 residues. CDR1 and CDR2 from the germline V gene are LNHDA and SQIVND (reference sequence). In nucleotides, the CDR3 is TGTGCCAGTAGTATAGATCTGGTAGCTTCGGGCTACGAGCAGTACTTC. It yields the protein CASSIDLVASGYEQYF.

This chain connects TRBV10-3 to TRBJ1-3; D is unclear. The CDR3 is made up of 14 amino acids. Trimming took off 8 bases at V and 2 bases at J, with 13 bases between the two ends. Germline CDR1 reads ENHRY; CDR2 reads SYGVKD. The CDR3 reads CAISTGIPGNTIYF. The DNA of the CDR3 is TGTGCCATCTCTACCGGGATTCCTGGAAACACCATATATTTT.

V gene TRBV27 combines with J gene TRBJ2-5; 7 positions agree with TRBD1. This CDR3 region has 16 residues. Germline values: CDR1 MNHEY, CDR2 SMNVEV (reference sequence). The J segment lost 2 bases and the V segment lost 6 bases, leaving 12 bases of the junction unmatched. CDR3 sequence reads: CASSLFQGQKQETQYF. CDR3 coding DNA: TGTGCCAGCAGCCTCTTCCAGGGACAGAAACAAGAGACCCAGTACTTC.

V is TRBV11-2 and J is TRBJ1-3; D might be TRBD1 (5 bases). Per the germline V gene, CDR1 is SGHAT and CDR2 is FQNNGV. The CDR3 runs 17 residues. The V gene lost 0 bases and the J gene lost 2 bases, with 14 bases spanning the gap. CDR3 bases: TGTGCCAGCAGCTTAGATCCAAGGGGTCAGCCTGGAAACACCATATATTTT. It yields the protein CASSLDPRGQPGNTIYF.

The rearrangement joins TRBV6-6 to TRBJ1-3, with D hard to call. Trimming stripped 1 base from V and 1 base from J, with 11 bases between. The CDR3 is 16 residues long. CDR1 is MNHNY and CDR2 is SVGAGI in the germline V gene (reference sequence). The CDR3 sequence: CASSYYALSSGNTIYF. The CDR3 nucleotides read TGTGCCAGCAGTTACTATGCGTTGAGTTCTGGAAACACCATATATTTT.

The genes are TRBV6-1 and TRBJ2-1; TRBD1 might be the D (5 bases). V was cut by 11 bases and J by 3 bases, with 14 bases left in between. Germline CDR1 reads MNHNS; CDR2 reads SASEGT. The CDR3 sequence is 13 residues long. The CDR3 region has the DNA TGTGCCCTAAAGGGGCAGGGCTACAATGAGCAGTTCTTC. This gives the protein CALKGQGYNEQFF.

This clone has just one count. The V call is TRBV9, the J call TRBJ2-1; no firm D call. The CDR3 extends over 13 amino acids. Trimming removed 4 bases from V and 6 bases from J, with 11 bases in between. Per germline, CDR1 SGDLS and CDR2 YYNGEE. The CDR3 DNA sequence: TGTGCCAGCAGCTCGACTGGCCCCAATGAGCAGTTCTTC. The encoded protein is CASSSTGPNEQFF.

The gene calls are TRBV29-1 and TRBJ1-3, with D possibly being TRBD1 (6 bases). From germline, CDR1 is SQVTM and CDR2 ANQGSEA. The CDR3 has 13 amino acids. V was clipped by 5 bases and J by 4 bases, with 12 bases between them. The CDR3 sequence: CSVTDRLGNTIYF. Written as DNA, the CDR3 is TGCAGCGTTACTGACAGGTTAGGAAACACCATATATTTT.

This clone was observed a single time. The chain links TRBV6-6 to TRBJ2-7, with 7 nucleotides matching TRBD2. Germline CDR1 and CDR2: MNHNY and SVGAGI (reference sequence). The V segment lost 2 bases and the J segment 2 bases; nucleotides outside the gene matches: 6. The length of the CDR3 is 15 residues. The chain's CDR3 is CASSYRGGMAYEQYF. DNA of the CDR3: TGTGCCAGCAGTTACCGGGGAGGGATGGCCTACGAGCAGTACTTC.

V and J are TRBV2 and TRBJ1-5; D remains ambiguous. The V gene's germline CDR1 is SNHLY and CDR2 FYNNEI. The CDR3 length is 15 residues. Trimming removed 0 bases from V and 4 bases from J, with 10 bases in between. CDR3 protein: CASSEATAPNQPQHF. In DNA, the CDR3 is TGTGCCAGCAGTGAAGCTACAGCCCCTAATCAGCCCCAGCATTTT. Together with reference TRBV2 and TRBJ1-5, the CDR3 gives the full variable domain: EPEVTQTPSHQVTQMGQEVILRCVPISNHLYFYWYRQILGQKVEFLVSFYNNEISEKSEIFDDQFSVERPDGSNFTLKIRSTKLEDSAMYFCASSEATAPNQPQHFGDGTRLSIL.

The CDR3 sequence is CASSPKDGGRNQPQHF. Here the CDR3 DNA reads TGTGCCAGCAGCCCCAAGGACGGAGGTCGCAATCAGCCCCAGCATTTT. The chain links TRBV28 to TRBJ1-5, with D uncertain. This CDR3 is built from 16 residues. The V gene lost 6 bases and the J gene lost 2 bases, with 17 bases spanning the gap. Germline CDR1 reads MDHEN; CDR2 reads SYDVKM.

This sequence joins TRBV5-4 and TRBJ2-4; D possibly corresponds to TRBD2 (6 bases). CDR3 length equals 12 residues. V dropped 0 bases and J dropped 16 bases, with 14 bases sitting between them. Germline CDR1 and CDR2: SGHNT and YYREEE (reference sequence). The CDR3 DNA is TGTGCCAGCAGCTTGGACCGGGACTCAAAATACTTC. Protein sequence: CASSLDRDSKYF. The complete variable domain, with remaining parts taken from reference TRBV5-4 and TRBJ2-4, reads ETGVTQSPTHLIKTRGQQVTLRCSSQSGHNTVSWYQQALGQGPQFIFQYYREEENGRGNFPPRFSGLQFPNYSSELNVNALELDDSALYLCASSLDRDSKYFGAGTRLSVL.

The chain uses TRBV19 and TRBJ2-7; D is possibly TRBD2 (6 bases). V was cut by 3 bases and J by 5 bases, with 14 bases left in between. This CDR3 spans 14 amino acids. From germline, CDR1 is LNHDA and CDR2 SQIVND (reference sequence). CDR3 nucleotides: TGTGCCAGTAGTATTTTGGCGGGATTTCACGAGCAGTACTTC. It specifies CASSILAGFHEQYF.

The chain is built from TRBV5-1 and TRBJ2-1; TRBD2 agrees at 15 bases. Germline V gene sequence: CDR1 SGHRS, CDR2 YFSETQ. The CDR3 has 20 amino acids. The junction had 9 bases not matched to a gene; V was cut back by 2 bases and J by 0 bases. The CDR3 DNA is TGCGCCAGCAGCTTAGGTGGACTAGCGGGAGGGCCGAGCTCCTACAATGAGCAGTTCTTC. Its protein is CASSLGGLAGGPSSYNEQFF.

The chain joins TRBV4-2 to TRBJ1-2; TRBD1 is a possible D gene (6 bases). Germline V gives CDR1 LGHNA, CDR2 YNFKEQ. This CDR3 has 14 residues. V gave up 8 bases and J gave up 0 bases, with 13 bases separating them. The CDR3 coding sequence is TGTGCCAGCCGAAGGACAGCCCCTAACTATGGCTACACCTTC. Its translation: CASRRTAPNYGYTF.

The gene calls are TRBV5-1 and TRBJ2-1; weak D call: TRBD1 (7 bases). V lost 0 bases, J lost 8 bases, and 18 bases lay in between. This CDR3 spans 16 amino acids. Germline assignment: CDR1 SGHRS and CDR2 YFSETQ. The CDR3 loop is CASSLAFPGGGDEQFF. The CDR3 DNA follows: TGCGCCAGCAGCTTGGCATTTCCAGGAGGGGGCGATGAGCAGTTCTTC.

This chain uses TRBV19 with TRBJ2-1, with 8 bases aligning to TRBD2. V lost 9 bases to trimming and J lost 2 bases; unmatched junction nucleotides: 15. The germline gives CDR1 LNHDA, CDR2 SQIVND (reference sequence). The CDR3 runs to 17 residues. CDR3 sequence (DNA): TGTGCCAGCACTCCCAGAGGGTCAGCGGGGGCCTACAATGAGCAGTTCTTC. Translating it yields CASTPRGSAGAYNEQFF.